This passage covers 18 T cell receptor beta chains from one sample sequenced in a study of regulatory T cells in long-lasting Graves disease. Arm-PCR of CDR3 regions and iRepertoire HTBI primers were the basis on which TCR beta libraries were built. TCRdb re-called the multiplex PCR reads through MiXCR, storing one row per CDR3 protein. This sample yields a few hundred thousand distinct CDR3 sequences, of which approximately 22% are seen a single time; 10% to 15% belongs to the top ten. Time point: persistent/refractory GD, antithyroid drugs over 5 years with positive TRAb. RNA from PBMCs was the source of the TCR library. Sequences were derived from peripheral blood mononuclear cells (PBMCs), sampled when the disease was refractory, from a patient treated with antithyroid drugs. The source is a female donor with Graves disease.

As DNA, the CDR3 is TGTGCCAGCAGGATAGCGGGAGGTGGTACAGATACGCAGTATTTT. This codes for CASRIAGGGTDTQYF. V gene TRBV28 combines with J gene TRBJ2-3; TRBD2 aligns across 10 bases. The V gene's germline CDR1 is MDHEN and CDR2 SYDVKM. J lost 3 bases, V lost 6 bases, and 6 bases had no gene match. The CDR3 contains 15 residues.

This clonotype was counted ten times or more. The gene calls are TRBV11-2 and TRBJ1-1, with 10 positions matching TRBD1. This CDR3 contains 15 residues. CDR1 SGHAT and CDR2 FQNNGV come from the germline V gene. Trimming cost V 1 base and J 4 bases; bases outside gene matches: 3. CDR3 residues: CASSLGQGARTEAFF. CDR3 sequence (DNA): TGTGCCAGCAGCTTAGGACAGGGGGCGCGCACTGAAGCTTTCTTT.

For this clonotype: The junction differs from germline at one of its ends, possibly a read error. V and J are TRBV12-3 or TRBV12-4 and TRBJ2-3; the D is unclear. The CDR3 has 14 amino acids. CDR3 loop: CASSLPGGTVTQYF. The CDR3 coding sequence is TGTGCCAGCAGTTTACCGGGCGGCACAGTTACGCAGTATTTT.

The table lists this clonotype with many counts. CDR3 bases: TGTGCCTGGAAGGAGGGGAGGACTGAAGCTTTCTTT. It codes for CAWKEGRTEAFF. The rearrangement uses TRBV30 and TRBJ1-1; a possible D gene is TRBD1 (5 bases). Germline V gives CDR1 GTSNPN, CDR2 SVGIG (reference sequence). This CDR3 region has 12 residues. V was shortened by 4 bases and J by 5 bases, with 11 bases between the two germline ends.

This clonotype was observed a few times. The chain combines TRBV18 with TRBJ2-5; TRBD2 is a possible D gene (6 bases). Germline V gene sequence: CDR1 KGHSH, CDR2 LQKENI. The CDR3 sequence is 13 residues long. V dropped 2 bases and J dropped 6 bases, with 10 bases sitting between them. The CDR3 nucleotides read TGTGCCAGCTCACCAGGGGAGGAACAGACCCAGTACTTC. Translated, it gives CASSPGEEQTQYF.

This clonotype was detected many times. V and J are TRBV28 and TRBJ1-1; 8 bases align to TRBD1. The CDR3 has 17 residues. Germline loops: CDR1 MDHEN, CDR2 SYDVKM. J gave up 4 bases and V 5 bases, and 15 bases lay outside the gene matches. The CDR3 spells CASSKQGERMKGTEAFF. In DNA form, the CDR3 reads TGTGCCAGCAGTAAACAGGGGGAGAGGATGAAAGGCACTGAAGCTTTCTTT.

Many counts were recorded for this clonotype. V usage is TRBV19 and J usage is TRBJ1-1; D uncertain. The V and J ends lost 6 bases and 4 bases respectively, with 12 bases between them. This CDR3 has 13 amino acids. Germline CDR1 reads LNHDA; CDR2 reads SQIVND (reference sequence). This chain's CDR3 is CASSYTKGTEAFF. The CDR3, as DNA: TGTGCCAGTAGCTACACCAAGGGCACTGAAGCTTTCTTT.

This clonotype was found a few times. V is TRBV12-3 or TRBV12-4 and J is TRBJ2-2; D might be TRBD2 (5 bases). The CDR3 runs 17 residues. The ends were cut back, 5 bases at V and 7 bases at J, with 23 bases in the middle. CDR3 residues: CASSPSVGIRWGGELFF. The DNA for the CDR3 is TGTGCCAGCAGTCCCTCTGTCGGGATACGGTGGGGCGGGGAGCTGTTTTTT.

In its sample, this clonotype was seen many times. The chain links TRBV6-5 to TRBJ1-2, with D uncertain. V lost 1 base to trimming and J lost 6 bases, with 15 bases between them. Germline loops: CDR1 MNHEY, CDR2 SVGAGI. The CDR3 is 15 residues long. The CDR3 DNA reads TGTGCCAGCAGTTACTTAGGACCGCTCCTGGATGGCTACACCTTC. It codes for CASSYLGPLLDGYTF.

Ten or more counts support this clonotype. CDR3 sequence reads: CASRTIQGTNEKLFF. In DNA form, the CDR3 reads TGTGCCAGCAGGACGATACAGGGGACTAATGAAAAACTGTTTTTT. This rearrangement joins TRBV11-2 to TRBJ1-4; 7 nucleotides align to TRBD1. Losses at the gene ends were 6 bases for V and 2 bases for J; bases not matched to a gene: 6. Germline CDR1 and CDR2: SGHAT and FQNNGV. This CDR3 has 15 amino acids.

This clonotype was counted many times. CDR3 nucleotide sequence: TGTGCCAGCTCCATTGGGGGGATGAACACTGAAGCTTTCTTT. Protein sequence: CASSIGGMNTEAFF. This chain joins TRBV19 and TRBJ1-1; D possibly corresponds to TRBD1 (5 bases). Trimming cost V 9 bases and J 0 bases, with 14 bases left between them. In germline, CDR1 is LNHDA, CDR2 SQIVND (reference sequence). There are 14 residues in the CDR3. Full variable domain (rest looked up from reference TRBV19 and TRBJ1-1): DGGITQSPKYLFRKEGQNVTLSCEQNLNHDAMYWYRQDPGQGLRLIYYSQIVNDFQKGDIAEGYSVSREKKESFPLTVTSAQKNPTAFYLCASSIGGMNTEAFFGQGTRLTVV.

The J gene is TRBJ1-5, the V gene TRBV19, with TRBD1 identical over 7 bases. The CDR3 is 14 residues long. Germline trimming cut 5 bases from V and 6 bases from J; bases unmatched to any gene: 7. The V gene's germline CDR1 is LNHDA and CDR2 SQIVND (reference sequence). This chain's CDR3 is CASSRDREGQPQHF. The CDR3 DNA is TGTGCCAGTAGTCGCGACAGGGAGGGTCAGCCCCAGCATTTT.

The CDR3 DNA reads as TGCGCCAGCAGGAGCTCAGGGGGCCACGAGCAGTACTTC. It yields the protein CASRSSGGHEQYF. The chain employs TRBV5-1 and TRBJ2-7; 8 nucleotides line up with TRBD1. With V trimmed by 5 bases and J by 5 bases, 6 bases remained unmatched. This CDR3 contains 13 residues. Germline CDR1 and CDR2: SGHRS and YFSETQ.

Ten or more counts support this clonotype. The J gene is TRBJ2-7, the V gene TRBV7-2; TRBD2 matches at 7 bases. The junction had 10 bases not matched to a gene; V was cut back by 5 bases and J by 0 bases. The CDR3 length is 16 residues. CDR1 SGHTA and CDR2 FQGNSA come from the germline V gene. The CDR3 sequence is CASSPPAGEPSYEQYF. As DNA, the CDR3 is TGTGCCAGCAGCCCACCGGCGGGAGAGCCCTCCTACGAGCAGTACTTC.

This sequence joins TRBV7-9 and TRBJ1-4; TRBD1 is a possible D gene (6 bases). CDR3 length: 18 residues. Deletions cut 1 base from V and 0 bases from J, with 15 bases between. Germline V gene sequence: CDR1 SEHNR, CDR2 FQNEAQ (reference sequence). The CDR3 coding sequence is TGTGCCAGCAGCTTAGGAACCGGGACAAGGGCAACTAATGAAAAACTGTTTTTT. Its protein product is CASSLGTGTRATNEKLFF. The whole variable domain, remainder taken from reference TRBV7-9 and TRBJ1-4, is DTGVSQNPRHKITKRGQNVTFRCDPISEHNRLYWYRQTLGQGPEFLTYFQNEAQLEKSRLLSDRFSAERPKGSFSTLEIQRTEQGDSAMYLCASSLGTGTRATNEKLFFGSGTQLSVL.

CDR3 coding DNA: TGCGCCAGCAGCTTGCTTACCAGCGGGACGAACACCGGGGAGCTGTTTTTT. Its translation is CASSLLTSGTNTGELFF. The chain has TRBV5-1 and TRBJ2-2, with 7 bases fitting TRBD2. Germline CDR1 is SGHRS and CDR2 is YFSETQ. The CDR3 length is 17 residues. V gave up 1 base and J gave up 0 bases; unmatched junction bases: 6.

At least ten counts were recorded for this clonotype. The CDR3 sequence is CSVGTGGEKLFF. CDR3 DNA sequence: TGCAGCGTTGGGACAGGGGGTGAAAAACTGTTTTTT. V and J are TRBV29-1 and TRBJ1-4; 10 bases line up with TRBD1. CDR1 is SQVTM, CDR2 ANQGSEA, per germline. The CDR3 consists of 12 residues. J was trimmed by 7 bases and V by 4 bases; bases with no gene match: 0.

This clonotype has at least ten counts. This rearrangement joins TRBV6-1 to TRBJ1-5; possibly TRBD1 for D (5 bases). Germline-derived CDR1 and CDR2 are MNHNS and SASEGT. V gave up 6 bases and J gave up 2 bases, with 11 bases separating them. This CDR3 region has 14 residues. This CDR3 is CASSYDSRNQPQHF. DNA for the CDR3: TGTGCCAGCAGCTACGACAGTCGCAATCAGCCCCAGCATTTT.